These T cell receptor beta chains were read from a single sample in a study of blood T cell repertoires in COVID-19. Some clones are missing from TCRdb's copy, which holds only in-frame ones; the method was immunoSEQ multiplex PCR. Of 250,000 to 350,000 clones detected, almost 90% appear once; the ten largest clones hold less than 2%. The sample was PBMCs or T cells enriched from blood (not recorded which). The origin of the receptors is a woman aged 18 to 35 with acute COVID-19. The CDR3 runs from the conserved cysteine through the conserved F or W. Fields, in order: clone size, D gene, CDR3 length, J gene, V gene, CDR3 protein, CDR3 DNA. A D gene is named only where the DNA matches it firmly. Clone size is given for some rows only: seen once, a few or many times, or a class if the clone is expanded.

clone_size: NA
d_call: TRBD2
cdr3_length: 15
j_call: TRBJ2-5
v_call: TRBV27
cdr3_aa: CASSLTSGYGETQYF
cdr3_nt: TGTGCCAGCAGTTTAACTAGCGGGTATGGGGAGACCCAGTACTTC

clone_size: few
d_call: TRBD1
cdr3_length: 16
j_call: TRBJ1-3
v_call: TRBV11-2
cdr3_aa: CASSFLGQLSGNTIYF
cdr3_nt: TGTGCCAGCAGCTTTCTGGGACAGCTCTCTGGAAACACCATATATTTT

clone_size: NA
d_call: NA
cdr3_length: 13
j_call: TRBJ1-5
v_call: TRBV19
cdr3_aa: CASTRRFNQPQHF
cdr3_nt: TGTGCCAGTACACGCAGGTTCAATCAGCCCCAGCATTTT

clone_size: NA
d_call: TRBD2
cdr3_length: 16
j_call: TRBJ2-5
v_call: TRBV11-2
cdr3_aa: CASNQLAGGFQETQYF
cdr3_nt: TGTGCCAGCAACCAACTAGCGGGAGGGTTCCAAGAGACCCAGTACTTC

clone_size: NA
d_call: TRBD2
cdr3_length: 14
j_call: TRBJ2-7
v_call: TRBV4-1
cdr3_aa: CASSQAGGLSEQYF
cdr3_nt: TGCGCCAGCAGCCAAGCGGGAGGATTGAGCGAGCAGTACTTC

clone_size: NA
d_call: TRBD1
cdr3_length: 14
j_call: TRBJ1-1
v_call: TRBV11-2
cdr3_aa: CASTHGTGNTEAFF
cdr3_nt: TGTGCCAGCACCCACGGGACAGGAAACACTGAAGCTTTCTTT

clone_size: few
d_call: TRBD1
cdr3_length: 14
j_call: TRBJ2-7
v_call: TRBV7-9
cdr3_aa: CASSSGQGGIEQYF
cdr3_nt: TGTGCCAGCAGCTCCGGACAGGGGGGAATCGAGCAGTACTTC

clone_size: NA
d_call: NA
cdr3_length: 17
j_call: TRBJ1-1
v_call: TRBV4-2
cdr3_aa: CASSLQGTGIMNTEAFF
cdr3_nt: TGTGCCAGCAGCCTACAGGGTACAGGAATCATGAACACTGAAGCTTTCTTT

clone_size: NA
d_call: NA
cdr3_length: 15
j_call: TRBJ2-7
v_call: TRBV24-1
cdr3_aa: CATSESTASLEEQYF
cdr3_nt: TGTGCCACCAGTGAATCGACAGCTTCCCTCGAAGAGCAGTACTTC

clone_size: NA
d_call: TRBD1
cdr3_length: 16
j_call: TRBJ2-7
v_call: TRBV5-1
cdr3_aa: CASSQGVVGPADEQYF
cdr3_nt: TGCGCCAGCAGCCAGGGGGTTGTGGGGCCAGCGGACGAGCAGTACTTC

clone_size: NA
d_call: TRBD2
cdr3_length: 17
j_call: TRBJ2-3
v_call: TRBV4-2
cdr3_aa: CASSLQGASGSVDTQYF
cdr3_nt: TGTGCCAGCAGCCTACAAGGGGCTAGCGGGAGTGTTGATACGCAGTATTTT

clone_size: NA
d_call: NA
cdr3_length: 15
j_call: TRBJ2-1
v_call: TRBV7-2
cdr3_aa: CASSLARGEYNEQFF
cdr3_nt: TGTGCCAGCAGCTTAGCGCGGGGAGAGTACAATGAGCAGTTCTTC

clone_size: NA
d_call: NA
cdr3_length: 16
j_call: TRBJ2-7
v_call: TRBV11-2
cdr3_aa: CASSLSPETRGYEQYF
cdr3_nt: TGTGCCAGCAGCTTAAGCCCTGAGACTAGAGGCTACGAGCAGTACTTC

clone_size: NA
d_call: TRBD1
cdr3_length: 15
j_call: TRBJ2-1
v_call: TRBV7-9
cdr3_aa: CASSAQGHLSVEQFF
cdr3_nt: TGTGCCAGCAGCGCACAGGGGCATCTTAGTGTTGAGCAGTTCTTC

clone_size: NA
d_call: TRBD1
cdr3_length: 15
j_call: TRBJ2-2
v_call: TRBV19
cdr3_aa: CASSIGTVGTGELFF
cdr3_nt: TGTGCCAGTAGTATCGGGACAGTAGGCACCGGGGAGCTGTTTTTT

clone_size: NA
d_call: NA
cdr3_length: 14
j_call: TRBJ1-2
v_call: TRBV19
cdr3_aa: CASSIGPPGLGYTF
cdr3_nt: TGTGCCAGTAGTATAGGCCCCCCCGGACTTGGCTACACCTTC

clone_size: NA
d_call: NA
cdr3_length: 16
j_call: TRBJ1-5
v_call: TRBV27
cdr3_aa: CASSETGAWGNQPQHF
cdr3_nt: TGTGCCAGCAGCGAGACAGGAGCTTGGGGCAATCAGCCCCAGCATTTT

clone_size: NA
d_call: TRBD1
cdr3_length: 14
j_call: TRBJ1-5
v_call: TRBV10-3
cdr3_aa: CAISGQGNNQPQHF
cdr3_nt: TGTGCCATCAGTGGACAGGGAAATAATCAGCCCCAGCATTTT

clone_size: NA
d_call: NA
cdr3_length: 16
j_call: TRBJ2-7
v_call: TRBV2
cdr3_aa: CASSERKREVPYEQYF
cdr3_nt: TGTGCCAGCAGTGAACGTAAGCGCGAGGTCCCCTACGAGCAGTACTTC

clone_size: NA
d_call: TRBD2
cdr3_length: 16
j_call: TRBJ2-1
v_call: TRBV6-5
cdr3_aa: CASSYGSSGKYNEQFF
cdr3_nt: TGTGCCAGCAGTTACGGATCTAGCGGCAAATACAATGAGCAGTTCTTC

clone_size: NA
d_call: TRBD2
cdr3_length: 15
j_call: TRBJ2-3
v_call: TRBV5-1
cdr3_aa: CASSLAGIGTDTQYF
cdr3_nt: TGCGCCAGCAGCCTAGCGGGAATCGGGACAGATACGCAGTATTTT

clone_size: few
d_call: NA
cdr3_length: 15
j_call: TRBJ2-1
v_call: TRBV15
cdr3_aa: CATSRGGGGYNEQFF
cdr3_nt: TGTGCCACCAGCAGGGGGGGAGGGGGCTACAATGAGCAGTTCTTC

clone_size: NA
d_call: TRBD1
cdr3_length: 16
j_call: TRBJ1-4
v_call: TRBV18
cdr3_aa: CASSPNRGSTNEKLFF
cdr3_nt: TGTGCCAGCTCACCTAACAGGGGCTCAACTAATGAAAAACTGTTTTTT

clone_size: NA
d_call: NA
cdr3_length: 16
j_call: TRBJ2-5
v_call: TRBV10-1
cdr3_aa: CASSSIGTLRKETQYF
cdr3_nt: TGCGCCAGCAGTTCCATCGGGACTCTCCGTAAAGAGACCCAGTACTTC

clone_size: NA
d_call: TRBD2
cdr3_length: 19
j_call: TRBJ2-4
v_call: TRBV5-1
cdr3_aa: CASSSQRTSGRLGKNIQYF
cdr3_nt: TGCGCCAGCAGCTCGCAAAGGACTAGCGGGAGGTTAGGCAAAAACATTCAGTACTTC

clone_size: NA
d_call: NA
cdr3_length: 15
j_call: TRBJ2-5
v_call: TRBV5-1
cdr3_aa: CASREWTANQETQYF
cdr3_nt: TGCGCCAGCAGGGAATGGACAGCTAACCAAGAGACCCAGTACTTC

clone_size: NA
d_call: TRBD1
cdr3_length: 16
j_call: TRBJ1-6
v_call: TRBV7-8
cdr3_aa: CASSLEGDRENSPLHF
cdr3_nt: TGTGCCAGCAGCTTAGAGGGGGACAGGGAGAATTCACCCCTCCACTTT

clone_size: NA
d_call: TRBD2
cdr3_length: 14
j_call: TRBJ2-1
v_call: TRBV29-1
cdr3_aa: CSVGGLATVNEQFF
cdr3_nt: TGCAGCGTAGGAGGACTAGCGACTGTCAATGAGCAGTTCTTC

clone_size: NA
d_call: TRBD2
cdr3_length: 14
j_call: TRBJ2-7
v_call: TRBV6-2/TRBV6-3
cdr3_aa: CASSYGTSAYEQYF
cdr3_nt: TGTGCCAGCAGTTACGGGACTAGCGCCTACGAGCAGTACTTC

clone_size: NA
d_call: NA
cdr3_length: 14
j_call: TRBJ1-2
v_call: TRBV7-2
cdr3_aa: CASSHTGINYGYTF
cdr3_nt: TGTGCCAGCAGCCATACGGGGATTAACTATGGCTACACCTTC

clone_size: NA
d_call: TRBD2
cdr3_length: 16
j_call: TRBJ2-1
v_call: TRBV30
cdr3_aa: CAWSVHSGLAGNEQFF
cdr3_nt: TGTGCCTGGAGTGTACACTCAGGGCTAGCGGGTAATGAGCAGTTCTTC

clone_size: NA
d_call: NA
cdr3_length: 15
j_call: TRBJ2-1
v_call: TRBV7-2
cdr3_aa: CASSLGGRLYNEQFF
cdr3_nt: TGTGCCAGCAGCTTAGGGGGGAGGCTCTACAATGAGCAGTTCTTC

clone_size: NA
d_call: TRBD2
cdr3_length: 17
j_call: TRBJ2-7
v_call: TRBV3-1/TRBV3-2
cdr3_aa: CASSQGSGLAVIYEQYF
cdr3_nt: TGTGCCAGCAGCCAAGGAAGCGGACTAGCGGTAATTTACGAGCAGTACTTC

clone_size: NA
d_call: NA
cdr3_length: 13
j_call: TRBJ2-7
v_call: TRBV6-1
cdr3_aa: CASSEGTTYEQYF
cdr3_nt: TGTGCCAGCAGTGAAGGGACAACGTACGAGCAGTACTTC

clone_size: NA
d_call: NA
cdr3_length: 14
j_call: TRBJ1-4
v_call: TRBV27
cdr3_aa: CASSLYAGHEKLFF
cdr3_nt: TGTGCCAGCAGTTTATATGCAGGCCATGAAAAACTGTTTTTT

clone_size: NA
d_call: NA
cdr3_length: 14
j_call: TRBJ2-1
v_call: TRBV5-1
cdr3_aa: CASSLASTSNEQFF
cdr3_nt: TGCGCCAGCAGCTTGGCCTCGACTAGTAATGAGCAGTTCTTC

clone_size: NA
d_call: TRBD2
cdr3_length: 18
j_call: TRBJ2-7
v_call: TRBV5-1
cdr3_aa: CASSFFRTSGALRNEQYF
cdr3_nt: TGCGCCAGCAGCTTTTTCAGGACTAGCGGGGCCCTTAGGAACGAGCAGTACTTC

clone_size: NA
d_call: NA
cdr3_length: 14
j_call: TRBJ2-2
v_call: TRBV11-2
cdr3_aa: CASSPGGGVGELFF
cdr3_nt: TGTGCCAGCAGCCCAGGAGGCGGGGTCGGGGAGCTGTTTTTT

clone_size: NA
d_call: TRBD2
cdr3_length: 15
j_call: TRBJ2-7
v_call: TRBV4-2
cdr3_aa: CASSPPETSGLEQYF
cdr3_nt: TGTGCCAGCAGCCCCCCCGAGACTAGCGGCTTGGAGCAGTACTTC

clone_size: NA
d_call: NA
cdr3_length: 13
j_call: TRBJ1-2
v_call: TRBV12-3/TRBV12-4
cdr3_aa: CASSSGGIDGYTF
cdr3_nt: TGTGCCAGCAGTTCCGGGGGGATTGATGGCTACACCTTC

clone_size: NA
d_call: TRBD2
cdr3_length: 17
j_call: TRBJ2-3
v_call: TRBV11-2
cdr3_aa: CASSFHGLAGAPDTQYF
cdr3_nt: TGTGCCAGCAGCTTCCACGGACTAGCGGGAGCCCCAGATACGCAGTATTTT

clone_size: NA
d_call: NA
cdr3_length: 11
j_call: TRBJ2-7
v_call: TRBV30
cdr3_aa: CAWSPSYEQYF
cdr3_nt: TGTGCCTGGAGTCCCAGCTACGAGCAGTACTTC

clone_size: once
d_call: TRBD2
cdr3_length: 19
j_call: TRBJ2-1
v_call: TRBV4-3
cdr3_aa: CASSRGGLAGVGTYNEQFF
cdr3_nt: TGCGCCAGCAGCCGGGGGGGACTAGCGGGAGTTGGGACCTACAATGAGCAGTTCTTC

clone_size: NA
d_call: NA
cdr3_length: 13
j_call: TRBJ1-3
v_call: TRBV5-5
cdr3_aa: CASSLAGLNTIYF
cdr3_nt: TGTGCCAGCAGCTTGGCAGGGCTGAACACCATATATTTT

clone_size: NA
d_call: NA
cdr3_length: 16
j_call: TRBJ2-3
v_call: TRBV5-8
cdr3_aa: CASTYFGAEATDTQYF
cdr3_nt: TGTGCCAGCACCTATTTTGGGGCCGAGGCCACAGATACGCAGTATTTT

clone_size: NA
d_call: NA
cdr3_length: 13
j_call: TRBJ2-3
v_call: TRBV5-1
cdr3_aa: CASSLALLDTQYF
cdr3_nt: TGCGCCAGCAGCTTGGCCCTCTTAGATACGCAGTATTTT

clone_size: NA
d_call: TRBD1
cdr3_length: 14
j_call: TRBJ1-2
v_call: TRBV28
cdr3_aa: CASSPDRASYGYTF
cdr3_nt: TGTGCCAGCAGTCCGGACAGGGCTTCCTATGGCTACACCTTC

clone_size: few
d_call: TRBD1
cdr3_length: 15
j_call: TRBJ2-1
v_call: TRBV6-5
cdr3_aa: CASSRYGQGNNEQFF
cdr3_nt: TGTGCCAGCAGTCGCTACGGACAGGGGAACAATGAGCAGTTCTTC

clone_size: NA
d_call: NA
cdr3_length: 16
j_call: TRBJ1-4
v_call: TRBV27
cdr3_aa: CASSKTGFTTNEKLFF
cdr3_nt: TGTGCCAGCAGTAAAACAGGGTTTACAACTAATGAAAAACTGTTTTTT

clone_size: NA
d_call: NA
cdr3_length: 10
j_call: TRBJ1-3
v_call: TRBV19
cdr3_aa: CASIGNTIYF
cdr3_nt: TGTGCCAGCATTGGAAACACCATATATTTT

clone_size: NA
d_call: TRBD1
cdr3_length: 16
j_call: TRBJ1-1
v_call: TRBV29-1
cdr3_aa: CSVVGTGGERSTEAFF
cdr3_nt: TGCAGCGTTGTCGGCACAGGGGGCGAACGTAGCACTGAAGCTTTCTTT

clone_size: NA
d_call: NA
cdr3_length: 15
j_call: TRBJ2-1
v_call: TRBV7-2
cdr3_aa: CASSLGQGFYNEQFF
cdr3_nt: TGTGCCAGCAGCTTAGGACAAGGTTTCTACAATGAGCAGTTCTTC

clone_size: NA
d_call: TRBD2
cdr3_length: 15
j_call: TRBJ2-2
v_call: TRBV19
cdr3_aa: CASSFSGANTGELFF
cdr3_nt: TGTGCCAGTAGTTTCAGCGGGGCAAACACCGGGGAGCTGTTTTTT

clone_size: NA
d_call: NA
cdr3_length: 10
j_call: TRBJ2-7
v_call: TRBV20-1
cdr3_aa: CSARRYEQYF
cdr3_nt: TGCAGTGCTAGACGGTACGAGCAGTACTTC